This T cell receptor beta chain comes out of a study of shared clonotypes between healthy human individuals. Study observations and caveats: Few donors restricted represented genetic and exposure-history diversity. Rarefaction showed that sequencing of sorted subsets was incomplete (despite large depth).

About this clone: The antigen is not known.

Data came from immunoSEQ multiplex PCR; TCRdb stores just in-frame clones and leaves some out. The data show 600,000 or so clones, roughly 98% seen once. Positively selected for CCR7, the CD45RO-negative cells used as naive CD8 cells excluded terminally differentiated effector memory CD45RA+ cells. Trimming at V came to 4 bases and at J to 2 bases, leaving 7 bases not matched to a gene. This CDR3 spans 15 amino acids. Germline CDR1 reads SGHRS; CDR2 reads YFSETQ. The receptor was isolated from a man aged 30 to 39 in good health. The V gene is TRBV5-1, the J gene TRBJ2-7; 9 bases are shared with TRBD1. Sequencing was done on a sample of naive CD8+ T cells sorted from blood. The CDR3 sequence: CASSIGQGIPYEQYF. The CDR3 coding sequence is TGCGCCAGCAGCATAGGACAGGGGATCCCCTACGAGCAGTACTTC.